This T cell receptor (beta chain) was identified in a study of cytomegalovirus exposure and HLA in healthy donors. Background on the study: Per a later analysis, the roughly 690 first-cohort and fewer than 150 validation repertoires shared one platform. Study results and limitations: A few CMV-associated chains were confirmed in vitro to be specific for CMV antigens. Diagnosis of cytomegalovirus status made by the classifier reportedly showed high specificity and sensitivity.

Clones were sequenced by immunoSEQ multiplex PCR, and TCRdb holds only the in-frame ones, with some missing. This sample yields more than 300,000 clones, of which 70% to 90% are seen a single time; over 0.8% belongs to the top ten. Notes on this clone: The antigen remains undetermined.

The sequenced sample was PBMCs. This TCR was recovered from a woman aged 18-29 years in good health and CMV-seronegative.

Here the CDR3 reads CASSYSGADSYEQYF. CDR3 nucleotide sequence: TGTGCCAGCAGTTACTCGGGGGCGGACTCCTACGAGCAGTACTTC. The chain recombines TRBV6-5 with TRBJ2-7; the D gene is possibly TRBD1 (6 bases). This CDR3 is built from 15 residues. V lost 0 bases, J lost 0 bases, and 9 bases lay in between. Germline-derived CDR1 and CDR2 are MNHEY and SVGAGI.